This T cell receptor (beta chain) originates from a study of response to subunit inactivated influenza vaccine. Points from the study as a whole: Authors suggested seasonal influenza vaccinations each recruit few new T cells.

Losses at the gene ends were 3 bases for V and 13 bases for J; bases not matched to a gene: 7. The CDR3 consists of 14 residues. The germline CDR1 and CDR2 sequences are MGHRA and YSYEKL. The sample holds many counts of this clonotype. Its antigen remains unknown. One entry per CDR3 protein results from TCRdb running MiXCR on the RT-PCR reads. The table lists over 150,000 distinct CDR3 sequences, roughly 14% of them singletons. This chain joins TRBV4-1 and TRBJ2-1; 12 bases map to TRBD2. Sample: CD8+ T cells sorted from PBMCs, taken less than 6 days after vaccination. This receptor was identified in a man aged 50-60 years who received an inactivated influenza vaccine. DNA for the CDR3: TGCGCCAGCAGCCAGACGACTAGCGGGGGAGTTCAGTTCTTC. It codes for CASSQTTSGGVQFF.